This TCR beta chain was identified during a study of cytomegalovirus exposure and HLA in healthy donors. Findings of the study overall: TCR association rates varied by HLA locus in a later analysis, with DRB1 highest and HLA-C lowest. In a later analysis, TCR beta V- and J-gene trimming was associated with a missense DCLRE1C variant.

Deletions cut 0 bases from V and 0 bases from J, with 9 bases between. The germline gives CDR1 SGHRS, CDR2 YFSETQ. The CDR3 has 15 amino acids. PCR primers comprised 60 Vbeta and 13 Jbeta primers. Profiling relied on immunoSEQ multiplex PCR, and the TCRdb table lists in-frame clones only, not all of them. The sample has some 98,000 clones, roughly three quarters seen once. A word on this clone: Antigen specificity is unknown.

The source material was PBMCs. The sequence was collected from a female donor in good health and CMV-seronegative. The chain is built from TRBV5-1 and TRBJ1-2, with D possibly TRBD1 on 6 matching bases. The CDR3 loop reads CASSLATGPNYGYTF. The DNA of the CDR3 is TGCGCCAGCAGCTTGGCTACAGGGCCTAACTATGGCTACACCTTC.